The entry below gives a single T cell receptor beta chain sequence along with its context. The CDR3 runs to 15 residues. Germline loops: CDR1 SGHRS, CDR2 YFSETQ. Trimming removed 0 bases from V and 4 bases from J, with 12 bases in between. This sample is part of a study of blood T cell repertoires in COVID-19. Assay used: immunoSEQ multiplex PCR; TCRdb lists only in-frame clones, some missing. The profile shows 250,000 to 300,000 clones, 75% to 90% of them singletons. The sequence derives from a man aged 60-69 years who had recovered from COVID-19. The sample comprised peripheral blood. The chain couples TRBV5-1 to TRBJ2-3; D is unresolved. CDR3 sequence reads: CASSLAGHQADTQYF. The CDR3 nucleotides are TGCGCCAGCAGCTTGGCTGGGCATCAAGCAGATACGCAGTATTTT.